A selection of T cell receptor beta chains follows, all from one sample in a study of T cell responses to AZD1222 COVID-19 vaccine. Sequencing used immunoSEQ multiplex PCR; TCRdb keeps in-frame clones, though not all of them. This table holds approximately 140,000 clones, around 89% found once. The sample in question was peripheral blood, obtained on day 0 of AZD1222 vaccination. The receptors originated from an adult in good health. CDR3s include the opening cysteine and the closing phenylalanine or tryptophan. The D gene is left open where the match is weak. The size entry is marked missing in some rows and otherwise reads once, few, many or a size class.

j_gene,v_gene,d_gene,abundance,len,CDR3aa,CDR3nt
TRBJ2-1,TRBV7-9,.,few,15,CASSFARGTYNEQFF,TGTGCCAGCAGCTTCGCCAGGGGTACCTACAATGAGCAGTTCTTC
TRBJ2-1,TRBV6-5,TRBD2,.,16,CASSYSSGNLYNEQFF,TGTGCCAGCAGTTACTCGAGCGGGAACCTCTACAATGAGCAGTTCTTC
TRBJ1-6,TRBV9,.,.,16,CASSSPPGVLSSPLHF,TGTGCCAGCAGCTCCCCTCCCGGCGTACTGTCCTCACCCCTCCACTTT
TRBJ2-6,TRBV9,.,.,17,CASSPRVAYSGANVLTF,TGTGCCAGCAGCCCCCGTGTTGCGTACTCTGGGGCCAACGTCCTGACTTTC
TRBJ1-5,TRBV19,.,.,13,CASSIVAAAAQHF,TGTGCCAGTAGTATAGTGGCGGCCGCGGCCCAGCATTTT
TRBJ2-1,TRBV7-2,.,.,13,CASSLRPQVEKIF,TGTGCCAGCAGCTTAAGGCCCCAGGTGGAAAAAATCTTC
TRBJ2-3,TRBV4-1,.,.,13,CASSAPLADTQYF,TGCGCCAGCAGCGCCCCCTTGGCAGATACGCAGTATTTT
TRBJ2-3,TRBV5-1,.,.,15,CASSPNAGFVYTQYF,TGCGCCAGCAGCCCCAATGCGGGATTCGTTTATACGCAGTATTTT
TRBJ2-1,TRBV2,TRBD2,.,15,CASSRLAGGYNEQFF,TGTGCCAGCAGCAGACTAGCGGGAGGGTACAATGAGCAGTTCTTC
TRBJ2-1,TRBV5-1,.,.,16,CASSLVYIGATNEQFF,TGCGCCAGCAGCTTGGTTTATATAGGGGCCACCAATGAGCAGTTCTTC
TRBJ1-1,TRBV2,.,.,13,CASSVGGATEAFF,TGTGCCAGCAGTGTGGGAGGTGCCACTGAAGCTTTCTTT
TRBJ1-2,TRBV7-9,.,.,14,CASSRWTSTYGYTF,TGTGCCAGCAGCCGTTGGACATCTACTTATGGCTACACCTTC
TRBJ2-2,TRBV7-2,TRBD1,.,17,CASSLTPRTGGPGELFF,TGTGCCAGCAGCTTGACCCCCCGGACAGGAGGTCCCGGGGAGCTGTTTTTT
TRBJ2-7,TRBV7-2,.,.,14,CASSFLAEGYEQYF,TGTGCCAGCAGTTTTTTAGCGGAAGGCTACGAGCAGTACTTC
TRBJ1-4,TRBV7-9,.,.,15,CASSLIHTNNEKLFF,TGTGCCAGCAGCTTAATTCACACCAATAATGAAAAACTGTTTTTT
TRBJ1-2,TRBV14,.,.,15,CASSPLIGRRYGYTF,TGTGCCAGCAGCCCGTTAATTGGACGGAGATATGGCTACACCTTC
TRBJ2-1,TRBV5-1,.,.,14,CASSKSDVVNEQFF,TGCGCCAGCAGCAAATCGGACGTTGTAAATGAGCAGTTCTTC
TRBJ1-1,TRBV7-9,.,few,14,CASSSGTGNTEAFF,TGTGCCAGCAGCTCCGGGACTGGGAACACTGAAGCTTTCTTT
TRBJ1-5,TRBV5-1,.,.,14,CASSLDRRNQPQHF,TGCGCCAGCAGCTTGGACCGGCGCAATCAGCCCCAGCATTTT
TRBJ1-3,TRBV28,TRBD1,.,16,CASSYSDRGAGNTIYF,TGTGCCAGCAGTTACTCGGACAGGGGGGCTGGAAACACCATATATTTT
TRBJ1-3,TRBV7-9,TRBD1,once,15,CASSLGTGAGNTIYF,TGTGCCAGCAGCTTAGGGACAGGGGCTGGAAACACCATATATTTT
TRBJ2-2,TRBV7-9,.,.,14,CASIHDTYTGELFF,TGTGCCAGCATCCATGACACCTACACCGGGGAGCTGTTTTTT
TRBJ1-1,TRBV7-2,.,.,14,CASSLDWGNTEAFF,TGTGCCAGCAGCTTAGATTGGGGGAACACTGAAGCTTTCTTT
TRBJ2-7,TRBV4-3,.,.,15,CASSQESSGRYEQYF,TGCGCCAGCAGCCAAGAGAGTTCGGGGAGGTACGAGCAGTACTTC
TRBJ2-1,TRBV27,TRBD2,.,16,CASSLSGSGRSNEQFF,TGTGCCAGCAGTTTATCGGGTAGCGGGAGGAGCAATGAGCAGTTCTTC
TRBJ2-5,TRBV7-9,TRBD1,once,13,CASSQGTEETQYF,TGTGCCAGCAGCCAGGGGACAGAAGAGACCCAGTACTTC
TRBJ1-1,TRBV7-6,.,.,16,CASSSGGGFPNTEAFF,TGTGCCAGCAGTTCGGGGGGAGGGTTCCCGAACACTGAAGCTTTCTTT
TRBJ2-5,TRBV29-1,TRBD2,.,14,CSVELTSLQETQYF,TGCAGCGTTGAGTTGACTAGCCTACAAGAGACCCAGTACTTC
TRBJ2-1,TRBV6-5,TRBD2,.,14,CASTSSGIVNEQFF,TGTGCCAGCACCTCTAGCGGGATAGTCAATGAGCAGTTCTTC
TRBJ1-1,TRBV28,.,.,12,CASSLAGGGAFF,TGTGCCAGCAGTTTAGCCGGGGGGGGTGCTTTCTTT
TRBJ2-1,TRBV3-1/TRBV3-2,TRBD2,.,15,CASSQLAGGGDEQFF,TGTGCCAGCAGCCAGTTAGCGGGAGGGGGAGATGAGCAGTTCTTC
TRBJ1-2,TRBV12-3/TRBV12-4,.,.,11,CASRVGRGYTF,TGTGCCAGCAGAGTGGGGCGGGGCTACACCTTC
TRBJ2-5,TRBV28,.,.,11,CASNELETQYF,TGTGCCAGCAACGAACTGGAGACCCAGTACTTC
TRBJ2-5,TRBV24-1,TRBD1,.,16,CATSGGHRDRQETQYF,TGTGCCACCAGTGGGGGGCACCGGGACAGACAAGAGACCCAGTACTTC
TRBJ2-1,TRBV7-8,.,.,13,CASSFTGPDEQFF,TGTGCCAGCAGCTTTACAGGTCCGGATGAGCAGTTCTTC
TRBJ2-3,TRBV27,.,.,16,CASSPYSEISTDTQYF,TGTGCCAGCAGTCCCTATAGCGAAATTAGCACAGATACGCAGTATTTT
TRBJ1-1,TRBV7-3,.,.,13,CASSLSLLSRAFF,TGTGCCAGCAGCTTAAGCCTGTTATCCCGAGCTTTCTTT
TRBJ2-7,TRBV5-1,.,once,15,CASSLDGPSALGQYF,TGCGCCAGCAGCTTGGATGGACCGTCGGCCCTTGGGCAGTACTTC
TRBJ2-1,TRBV11-3,TRBD2,.,17,CASSFLGGTSGRAEQFF,TGTGCCAGCAGCTTCCTAGGGGGGACTAGCGGGAGGGCCGAGCAGTTCTTC
TRBJ2-3,TRBV7-9,TRBD2,.,17,CASSLLSSGPPSDTQYF,TGTGCCAGCAGCTTATTGTCTAGCGGACCCCCTTCGGATACGCAGTATTTT
TRBJ2-5,TRBV5-6,.,.,14,CASSLAGQQETQYF,TGTGCCAGCAGCTTGGCAGGACAGCAAGAGACCCAGTACTTC
TRBJ1-6,TRBV21-1,.,.,18,CASSKAIQPGKNNSPLHF,TGTGCCAGCAGCAAAGCAATTCAGCCGGGGAAAAATAATTCACCCCTCCACTTT
TRBJ1-1,TRBV7-3,.,.,15,CASSLLGGGSAEAFF,TGTGCCAGCAGCTTACTTGGCGGGGGTTCCGCTGAAGCTTTCTTT
TRBJ2-1,TRBV24-1,.,.,13,CATSDAPQNEQFF,TGTGCCACCAGTGATGCCCCCCAAAATGAGCAGTTCTTC
TRBJ1-5,TRBV6-5,.,.,14,CASIQGYSNQPQHF,TGTGCCAGCATACAGGGATATAGCAATCAGCCCCAGCATTTT
TRBJ2-2,TRBV18,.,.,15,CASSPTRTVAGELFF,TGTGCCAGCTCACCAACGAGGACCGTCGCGGGGGAGCTGTTTTTT
TRBJ2-5,TRBV30,.,once,13,CAWGRGDFETQYF,TGTGCCTGGGGCCGAGGAGATTTCGAGACCCAGTACTTC
TRBJ2-1,TRBV18,.,once,13,CASSPTPYNEQFF,TGTGCCAGCTCGCCAACTCCCTACAATGAGCAGTTCTTC
TRBJ1-2,TRBV4-2,TRBD1,.,16,CASSQVGTGRAYGYTF,TGTGCCAGCAGCCAAGTAGGGACAGGGCGTGCCTATGGCTACACCTTC
TRBJ2-3,TRBV2,TRBD2,once,16,CASSEYLREGLVTQYF,TGTGCCAGCAGTGAATATTTGCGGGAGGGGTTGGTTACGCAGTATTTT
TRBJ2-7,TRBV13,.,.,14,CASSLGLVGGEQYF,TGTGCCAGCAGCTTGGGTCTCGTTGGGGGTGAGCAGTACTTC
TRBJ1-5,TRBV24-1,TRBD1,.,16,CATSESGTGSNQPQHF,TGTGCCACCAGTGAATCCGGGACAGGCAGCAATCAGCCCCAGCATTTT